This TCR beta chain was observed in a study of blood T cell repertoires in COVID-19. As for the study in general: In each case, the material was cDNA or gDNA derived from T cells, B-cell-depleted T cells, or PBMCs.

This clone showed up just a few times. Profiling relied on immunoSEQ multiplex PCR, and the TCRdb table lists in-frame clones only, not all of them. The sample consists of approximately 500,000 clones, 80% to 90% of them appearing once. The sequence derives from a human donor in a cohort sampled during active COVID-19. What was sequenced was peripheral blood.

CDR3 amino acids: CASSYGPRLGNAFF. CDR3 DNA: TGTGCCAGCAGTTATGGGCCGAGGCTCGGGAATGCTTTCTTT. V gene TRBV6-2 or TRBV6-3 combines with J gene TRBJ1-1; no reliable D call. Looked up from germline, CDR1 is MNHEY and CDR2 is SVGEGT. V was clipped by 3 bases and J by 11 bases, with 19 bases between them. The CDR3 has 14 amino acids.